These 3 T cell receptor beta chains were all obtained from the same sample, sequenced in a study of vaccination and CD4 T cells after COVID-19. Cultured CD4+ T cells had their DNA profiled by the Oncomine TCR Beta short-read assay. TCRdb processed the PCR reads anew with MiXCR; each CDR3 protein has one entry. The table records around 17,000 distinct CDR3 sequences, 40% to 55% of them present only once. Regarding treatment: roughly 10-day PBMC culture with coronavirus spike peptide pools or control peptides (ViraFEST assay). These receptors have no known antigen. The material sequenced was CD4+ T cells from blood, cultured in vitro, taken before SARS-CoV-2 vaccination. The source is a human donor who had recovered from COVID-19.

The chain carries TRBV11-2 and TRBJ1-6; 8 nucleotides align to TRBD1. The J segment lost 7 bases and the V segment lost 2 bases, leaving 4 bases of the junction unmatched. Germline lookup yields CDR1 SGHAT and CDR2 FQNNGV. The CDR3 covers 15 residues. CDR3 sequence reads: CASSLQGAGNSPLHF. CDR3 bases: TGTGCCAGCAGCTTACAGGGGGCAGGGAATTCACCCCTCCACTTT.

This clonotype was seen only a few times. The CDR3 nucleotides are TGCAGTGCTCGGGGACAGGGGAGAGGAGGAGCTTTCTTT. Its translation: CSARGQGRGGAFF. The chain has TRBV20-1 and TRBJ1-1, with TRBD1 matching 10 bases. The CDR3 runs to 13 residues. Unmatched junction bases numbered 10, after V lost 5 bases and J lost 10 bases. Per the germline V gene, CDR1 is DFQATT and CDR2 is SNEGSKA (reference sequence).

CDR3 coding DNA: TGTGCCAGCAGGCGGACACCCAATCAGCCCCAGCATTTT. Translation gives CASRRTPNQPQHF. The chain joins TRBV28 to TRBJ1-5; D is possibly TRBD1 (5 bases). CDR1 is MDHEN and CDR2 is SYDVKM in the germline V gene. CDR3 size: 13 residues. The ends were cut back, 6 bases at V and 3 bases at J, with 9 bases in the middle.